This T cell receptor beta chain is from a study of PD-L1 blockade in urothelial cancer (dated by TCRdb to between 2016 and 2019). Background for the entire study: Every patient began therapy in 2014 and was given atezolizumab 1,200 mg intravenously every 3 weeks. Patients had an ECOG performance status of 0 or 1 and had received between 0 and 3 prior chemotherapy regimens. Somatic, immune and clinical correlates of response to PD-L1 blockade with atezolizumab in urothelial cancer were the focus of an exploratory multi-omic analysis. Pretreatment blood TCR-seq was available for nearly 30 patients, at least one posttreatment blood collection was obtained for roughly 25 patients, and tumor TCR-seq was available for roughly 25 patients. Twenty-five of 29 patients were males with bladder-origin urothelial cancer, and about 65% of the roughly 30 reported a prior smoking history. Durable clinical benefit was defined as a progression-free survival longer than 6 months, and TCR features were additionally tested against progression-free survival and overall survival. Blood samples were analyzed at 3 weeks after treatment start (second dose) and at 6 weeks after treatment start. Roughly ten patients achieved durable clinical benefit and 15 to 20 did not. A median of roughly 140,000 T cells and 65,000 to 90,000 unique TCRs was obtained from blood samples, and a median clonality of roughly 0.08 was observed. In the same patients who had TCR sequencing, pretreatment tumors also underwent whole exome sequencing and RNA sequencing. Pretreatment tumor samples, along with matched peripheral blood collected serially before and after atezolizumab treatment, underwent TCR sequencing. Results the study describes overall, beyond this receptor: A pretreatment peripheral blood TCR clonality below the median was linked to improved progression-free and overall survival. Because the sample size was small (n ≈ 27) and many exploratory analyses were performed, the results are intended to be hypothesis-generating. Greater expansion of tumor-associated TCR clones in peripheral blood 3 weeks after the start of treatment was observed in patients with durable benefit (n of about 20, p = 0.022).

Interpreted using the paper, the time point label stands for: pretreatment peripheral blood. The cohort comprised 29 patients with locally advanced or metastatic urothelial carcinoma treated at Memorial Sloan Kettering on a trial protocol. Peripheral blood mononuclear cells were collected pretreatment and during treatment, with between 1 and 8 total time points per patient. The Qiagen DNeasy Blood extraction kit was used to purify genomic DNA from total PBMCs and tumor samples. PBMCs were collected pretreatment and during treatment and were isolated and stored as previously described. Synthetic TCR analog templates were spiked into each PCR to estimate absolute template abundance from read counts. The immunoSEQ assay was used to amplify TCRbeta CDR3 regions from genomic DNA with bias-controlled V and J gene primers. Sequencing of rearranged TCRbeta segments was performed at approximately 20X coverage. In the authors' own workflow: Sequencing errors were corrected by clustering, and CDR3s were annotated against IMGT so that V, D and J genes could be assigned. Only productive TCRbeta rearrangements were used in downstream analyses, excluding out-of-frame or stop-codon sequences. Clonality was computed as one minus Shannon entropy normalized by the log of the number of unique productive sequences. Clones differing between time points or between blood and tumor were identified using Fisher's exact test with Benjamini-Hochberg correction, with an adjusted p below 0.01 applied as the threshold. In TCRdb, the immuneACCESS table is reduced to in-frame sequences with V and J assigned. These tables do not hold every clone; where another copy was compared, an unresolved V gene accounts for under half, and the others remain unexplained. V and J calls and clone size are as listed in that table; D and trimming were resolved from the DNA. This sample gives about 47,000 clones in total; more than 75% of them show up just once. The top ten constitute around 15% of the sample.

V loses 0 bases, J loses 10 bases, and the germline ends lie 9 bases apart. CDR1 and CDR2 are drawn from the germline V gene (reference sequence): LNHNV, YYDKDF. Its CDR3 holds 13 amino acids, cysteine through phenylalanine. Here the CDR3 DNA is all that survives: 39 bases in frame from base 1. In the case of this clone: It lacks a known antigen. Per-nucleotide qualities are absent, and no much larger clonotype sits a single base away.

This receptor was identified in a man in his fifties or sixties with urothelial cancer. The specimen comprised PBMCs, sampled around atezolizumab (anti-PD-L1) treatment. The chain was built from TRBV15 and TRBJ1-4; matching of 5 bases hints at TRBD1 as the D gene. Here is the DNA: TGTGCCACCAGCAGAGACCAAAGGGGAAAACTGTTTTTT. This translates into CATSRDQRGKLFF.